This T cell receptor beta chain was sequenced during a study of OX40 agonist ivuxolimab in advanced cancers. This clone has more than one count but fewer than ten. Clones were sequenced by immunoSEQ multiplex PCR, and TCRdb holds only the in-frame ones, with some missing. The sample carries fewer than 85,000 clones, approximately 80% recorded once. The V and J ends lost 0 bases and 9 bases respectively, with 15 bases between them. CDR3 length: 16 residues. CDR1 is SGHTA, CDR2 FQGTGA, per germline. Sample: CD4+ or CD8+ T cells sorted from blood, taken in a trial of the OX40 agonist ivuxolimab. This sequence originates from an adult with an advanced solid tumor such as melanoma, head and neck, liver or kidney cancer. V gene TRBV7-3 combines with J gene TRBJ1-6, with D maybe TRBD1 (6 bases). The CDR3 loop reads CASSLTRQDLGSPLHF. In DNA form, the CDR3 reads TGTGCCAGCAGCTTAACCCGACAGGATTTGGGTTCACCCCTCCACTTT. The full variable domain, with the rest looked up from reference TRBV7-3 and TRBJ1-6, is GAGVSQTPSNKVTEKGKYVELRCDPISGHTALYWYRQSLGQGPEFLIYFQGTGAADDSGLPNDRFFAVRPEGSVSTLKIQRTERGDSAVYLCASSLTRQDLGSPLHFGNGTRLTVT.